This paragraph covers one T cell receptor (beta chain) sequence. The sample originates from a study of sequential checkpoint blockade in melanoma. The treatment here: randomized to nivolumab then ipilimumab (arm A) or the reverse (arm B). V lost 4 bases to trimming and J lost 1 base, with 12 bases between them. The germline CDR1 and CDR2 sequences are LGHNA and YSLEER. This CDR3 spans 15 amino acids. Repertoires were generated with immunoSEQ multiplex PCR, while TCRdb's copy carries only in-frame clones and drops some. The sample has about 21,000 clones, roughly 80% seen once; the top ten hold over 9%.

Sequences were derived from CD8+ T cells sorted from blood (inferred from file names), sampled from a patient given nivolumab and ipilimumab in sequence. The TCR originated in a human donor with melanoma. The genes are TRBV4-3 and TRBJ2-3, with D maybe TRBD2 (6 bases). CDR3 coding DNA: TGCGCCAGCAGCCCACGATCGGGAGGCACAGATACGCAGTATTTT. Translated, it gives CASSPRSGGTDTQYF.